The 15 T cell receptor beta chains below were found in one sample sequenced in a study of T-cell reconstitution after alpha-beta-depleted transplantation in children (TCRdb year 2016). To prepare the library, PCR was applied. The data were produced on an Illumina HiSeq 2500. TCR library preparation used molecular barcoding, with unique molecular identifiers applied to normalize quantification of the TCRbeta repertoire. TCRdb reworked the public reads: Q25 trimming with fastp, MiXCR clone assembly, productive beta chains retained. Under each unique CDR3 protein, matching rows form one entry showing the most common genes and DNA. This sample is represented by about 600,000 distinct CDR3 sequences; 10% to 13% of them were singletons. The ten largest make up 4% to 5% of the sample. This specimen consisted of PBMCs from the stem cell graft donor, obtained from the stem cell graft. The origin of the receptors is a human donor who donated a stem cell graft to a child with acute myeloid leukemia.

This clonotype was seen more than once but under ten times. This chain uses TRBV20-1 with TRBJ2-7; TRBD1 agrees at 10 bases. CDR3 length: 16 amino acids. V lost 3 bases, J lost 2 bases, and 10 bases stayed unmatched. Germline CDR1 and CDR2: DFQATT and SNEGSKA (reference sequence). The chain's CDR3 is CSARLRTGTGAYEQYF. The CDR3 DNA follows: TGCAGTGCTAGGTTACGGACCGGGACAGGGGCCTACGAGCAGTACTTC.

This chain links TRBV27 with TRBJ1-2; D not certain. V shed 8 bases and J shed 7 bases, with 14 bases lying between them. The germline gives CDR1 MNHEY, CDR2 SMNVEV (reference sequence). This CDR3 comprises 12 residues. CDR3 sequence reads: CASGYGRAGYTF. Here the CDR3 DNA reads TGTGCCAGCGGCTACGGGAGGGCTGGCTACACCTTC.

This clonotype came up many times. V and J are TRBV5-1 and TRBJ2-2; a possible D gene is TRBD2 (5 bases). Germline V lookup: CDR1 SGHRS, CDR2 YFSETQ. V lost 0 bases and J lost 6, with 6 bases in between. The CDR3 extends over 13 amino acids. In nucleotides, the CDR3 is TGCGCCAGCAGCTTGGAACTAGCCGGGGAGCTGTTTTTT. Translating it yields CASSLELAGELFF.

This clonotype appeared a few times. The V call is TRBV20-1, the J call TRBJ2-5; the D is unclear. This CDR3 region has 13 residues. V was trimmed by 6 bases and J by 5 bases, leaving 16 bases between them. The germline V gene encodes CDR1 DFQATT and CDR2 SNEGSKA (reference sequence). DNA for the CDR3: TGCAGTGCCCCGATCGTAATTGGGGAGACCCAGTACTTC. It specifies CSAPIVIGETQYF.

This chain links TRBV7-9 with TRBJ2-1, with TRBD2 matching over 7 bases. The CDR3 is 17 amino acids. J gave up 2 bases and V 4 bases, and 11 bases lay outside the gene matches. Germline V gene sequence: CDR1 SEHNR, CDR2 FQNEAQ (reference sequence). CDR3 loop: CASSSWSGGGAYNEQFF. As DNA, the CDR3 is TGTGCCAGCAGCTCTTGGAGTGGGGGGGGAGCCTACAATGAGCAGTTCTTC.

The sample holds a few counts of this clonotype. The chain has TRBV12-3 or TRBV12-4 and TRBJ2-1; perhaps TRBD1 as D (5 bases). Trimming left V 6 bases short and J 8 bases short, with 11 bases between. The CDR3 sequence is 12 residues long. CDR3 coding DNA: TGTGCCAGCAGGGGGCTAGGTGATGAGCAGTTCTTC. It codes for CASRGLGDEQFF.

This clonotype has only a few counts. The chain is built from TRBV4-2 and TRBJ2-7; a possible D gene is TRBD2 (6 bases). V was pared by 1 base and J by 5 bases, with 18 bases between. Germline V lookup: CDR1 LGHNA, CDR2 YNFKEQ. CDR3 length: 16 residues. CDR3 sequence: CASSQAVGREFDEQYF. CDR3 in DNA: TGTGCCAGCAGCCAAGCGGTAGGACGGGAGTTCGACGAGCAGTACTTC.

This clonotype was found many times. This chain joins TRBV5-1 and TRBJ2-3; D gene uncertain. This CDR3 comprises 16 residues. Germline values: CDR1 SGHRS, CDR2 YFSETQ. Trimming removed 0 bases at V and 0 bases at J, with 11 bases between. The CDR3 DNA reads as TGCGCCAGCAGCTTGGAACACCTTTCGAGCACAGATACGCAGTATTTT. Protein product: CASSLEHLSSTDTQYF.

This clonotype showed up many times. J is TRBJ2-7 and V is TRBV12-3 or TRBV12-4, with D uncertain. The CDR3 covers 14 residues. The ends were cut back, 3 bases at V and 0 bases at J, with 9 bases in the middle. The CDR3 reads CASSFLGFSYEQYF. In DNA, the CDR3 is TGTGCCAGCAGTTTCCTGGGGTTCTCCTACGAGCAGTACTTC.

V usage is TRBV20-1 and J usage is TRBJ1-1, with D unresolved. V was pared by 6 bases and J by 3 bases, with 11 bases between. The CDR3 length is 12 residues. From germline, CDR1 is DFQATT and CDR2 SNEGSKA (reference sequence). CDR3 loop: CSAKVGDTEAFF. The CDR3 coding sequence is TGCAGTGCCAAAGTTGGGGACACTGAAGCTTTCTTT.

The J gene is TRBJ2-7, the V gene TRBV6-6; tentative D call: TRBD1 (6 bases). CDR1 and CDR2 from the germline V gene are MNHNY and SVGAGI (reference sequence). This CDR3 comprises 12 residues. V dropped 5 bases and J dropped 5 bases, with 10 bases sitting between them. The CDR3 DNA reads as TGTGCCAGCAGTACGCAGGGGAACGAGCAGTACTTC. Translation: CASSTQGNEQYF.

V is TRBV28 and J is TRBJ2-7; 7 nucleotides match TRBD2. This CDR3 region has 16 residues. J was trimmed by 2 bases and V by 6 bases; bases with no gene match: 13. From germline, CDR1 is MDHEN and CDR2 SYDVKM. This CDR3 is CASRPGGTSVPYEQYF. The CDR3 nucleotides read TGTGCCAGCAGACCTGGGGGTACTAGCGTCCCCTACGAGCAGTACTTC.

Only a few counts were recorded for this clonotype. The CDR3, as DNA: TGCGCCAGCAGACGGGACTTCAATGAGCAGTTCTTC. Amino acid sequence: CASRRDFNEQFF. The genes are TRBV5-1 and TRBJ2-1, with D perhaps matching TRBD2 (6 bases). Trimming stripped 5 bases from V and 6 bases from J, with 9 bases between. This CDR3 has 12 residues. CDR1 and CDR2 (germline): SGHRS, YFSETQ. The full variable domain, completed using reference TRBV5-1 and TRBJ2-1, is KAGVTQTPRYLIKTRGQQVTLSCSPISGHRSVSWYQQTPGQGLQFLFEYFSETQRNKGNFPGRFSGRQFSNSRSEMNVSTLELGDSALYLCASRRDFNEQFFGPGTRLTVL.

The rearrangement links TRBV5-1 to TRBJ2-3; 7 bases agree with TRBD1. V was clipped by 4 bases and J by 2 bases; unmatched bases: 10. This CDR3 spans 16 amino acids. Germline loops: CDR1 SGHRS, CDR2 YFSETQ. The CDR3, as DNA: TGCGCCAGCAGCCGGACTCGGACAGGAATCACAGATACGCAGTATTTT. Its protein is CASSRTRTGITDTQYF.

Notes on this clonotype: A much larger clone lies a single base off, so this may be a read error. The chain is built from TRBV29-1 and TRBJ2-1, with D maybe TRBD2 (5 bases). The CDR3 has 13 residues. Germline CDR1 reads SQVTM; CDR2 reads ANQGSEA. V dropped 6 bases and J dropped 6 bases, with 15 bases sitting between them. CDR3 in DNA: TGCAGCGTCGGGATTGACAATTCCAATGAGCAGTTCTTC. The encoded protein is CSVGIDNSNEQFF.